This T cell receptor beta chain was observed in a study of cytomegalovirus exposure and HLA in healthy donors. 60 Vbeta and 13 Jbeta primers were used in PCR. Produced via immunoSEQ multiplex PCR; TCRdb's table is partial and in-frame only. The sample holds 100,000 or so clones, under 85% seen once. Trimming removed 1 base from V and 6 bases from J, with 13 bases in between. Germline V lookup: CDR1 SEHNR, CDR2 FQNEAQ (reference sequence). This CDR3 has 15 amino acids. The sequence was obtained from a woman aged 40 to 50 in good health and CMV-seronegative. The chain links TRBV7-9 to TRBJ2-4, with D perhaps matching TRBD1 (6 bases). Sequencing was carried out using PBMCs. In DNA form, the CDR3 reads TGTGCCAGCAGCTTAGGGACAGATCGTTCAAACATTCAGTACTTC. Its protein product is CASSLGTDRSNIQYF. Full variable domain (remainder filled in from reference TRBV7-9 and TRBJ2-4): DTGVSQNPRHKITKRGQNVTFRCDPISEHNRLYWYRQTLGQGPEFLTYFQNEAQLEKSRLLSDRFSAERPKGSFSTLEIQRTEQGDSAMYLCASSLGTDRSNIQYFGAGTRLSVL.